This entry concerns a single T cell receptor beta chain. Its antigen remains unidentified. The CDR3 runs to 16 residues. The germline V gene encodes CDR1 MGHRA and CDR2 YSYEKL. The ends lost 0 bases at V and 0 bases at J; junction bases unmatched: 3. The donors were all healthy and Caucasian. A single record per CDR3 protein comes from TCRdb applying MiXCR to the 5' RACE reads. The sample lists about 890,000 distinct CDR3 sequences, more than 9% occurring once. These data belong to a study of identical twins. Regarding the study as a whole: High-abundance cord blood beta clonotypes had fewer insertions; memory repertoires showed none. Twins' excess sharing was less marked for out-of-frame beta sequences.

This sample was also put to use in a study of yellow fever vaccine responses in identical twins.

The sample consisted of PBMCs. This clonotype was sampled from a woman in her late teens or twenties in good health. This chain joins TRBV4-1 and TRBJ1-1; 8 bases are a match to TRBD1. The CDR3 DNA reads TGCGCCAGCAGCCAAGAACCGACAGGGGTGAACACTGAAGCTTTCTTT. Residues: CASSQEPTGVNTEAFF.